These 11 T cell receptor beta chains came from one sample sequenced in a study of blood T cell repertoires in COVID-19. Clones were read by immunoSEQ multiplex PCR, and TCRdb kept only the in-frame ones, dropping some. The sample has 90,000 or so clones; about two thirds are singletons. Material: peripheral blood. The receptors come from a woman aged 60-75 years in a cohort sampled during active or convalescent COVID-19.

Worth noting for this clone: Relative to the germline gene, one junction end is altered; a read error may explain this. The chain links TRBV12-3 or TRBV12-4 to TRBJ1-1, with unresolved D. This CDR3 region has 13 residues. CDR3 protein: CASSLVVSFEAFF. The CDR3 nucleotides are TGTGCCAGCAGCTTAGTGGTTAGCTTCGAAGCTTTCTTT.

V and J are TRBV6-5 and TRBJ1-2, with a tentative D call TRBD1 (6 bases). Trimming removed 9 bases from V and 3 bases from J, with 14 bases in between. The CDR3 is made up of 13 amino acids. From germline, CDR1 is MNHEY and CDR2 SVGAGI. CDR3 residues: CASHRDTDYGYTF. CDR3 nucleotides: TGTGCCAGTCACCGGGACACGGACTATGGCTACACCTTC.

The chain links TRBV6-6 to TRBJ1-1; D ambiguous. V lost 0 bases to trimming and J lost 3 bases, with 14 bases between them. The CDR3 length is 16 residues. CDR1 and CDR2 from the germline V gene are MNHNY and SVGAGI (reference sequence). The CDR3 spells CASSYSLSVVDTEAFF. The CDR3 DNA is TGTGCCAGCAGTTACTCGCTGAGCGTTGTGGACACTGAAGCTTTCTTT.

The rearrangement uses TRBV27 and TRBJ1-6; 8 nucleotides match TRBD1. The germline gives CDR1 MNHEY, CDR2 SMNVEV (reference sequence). After removal of 2 bases from V and 6 bases from J, the junction contained 3 bases not matched to a gene. This CDR3 spans 15 amino acids. The CDR3 DNA reads as TGTGCCAGCAGTTTAGGGACAGGACCTAATTCACCCCTCCACTTT. Its translation is CASSLGTGPNSPLHF.

With respect to this clone: Other nucleotide sequences from this sample produce the same CDR3. V gene TRBV18 combines with J gene TRBJ1-2, with D possibly TRBD1 on 5 matching bases. V shed 3 bases and J shed 4 bases, with 12 bases lying between them. This CDR3 spans 14 amino acids. The germline V gene has CDR1 KGHSH and CDR2 LQKENI. This CDR3 reads CASSPGGAGYGYTF. The CDR3 DNA follows: TGTGCCAGCTCACCCGGGGGTGCGGGCTATGGCTACACCTTC.

The chain has TRBV9 and TRBJ2-5; D unclear. V lost 3 bases and J 2 bases, leaving 11 bases between the germline ends. This CDR3 is 14 amino acids long. Germline V gene lookup returns CDR1 SGDLS and CDR2 YYNGEE. Written as DNA, the CDR3 is TGTGCCAGCAGCGCGAGAACTATACAAGAGACCCAGTACTTC. Translation: CASSARTIQETQYF.

The chain recombines TRBV5-1 with TRBJ1-4; D is perhaps TRBD1 (6 bases). V was pared by 4 bases and J by 2 bases, with 12 bases between. The germline CDR1 and CDR2 sequences are SGHRS and YFSETQ. This CDR3 is built from 15 residues. The chain's CDR3 is CASSTLTGTNEKLFF. CDR3 bases: TGCGCCAGCAGCACCTTGACAGGCACTAATGAAAAACTGTTTTTT.

The rearrangement links TRBV7-9 to TRBJ2-3, with 8 bases that match TRBD1. V lost 4 bases, J lost 3 bases, and 9 bases stayed unmatched. The germline V gene encodes CDR1 SEHNR and CDR2 FQNEAQ (reference sequence). The CDR3 runs 16 residues. The CDR3 DNA reads as TGTGCCAGCAGCTGGGGCAGGACAGGGCTTACAGATACGCAGTATTTT. Translating gives CASSWGRTGLTDTQYF.

The chain joins TRBV10-3 to TRBJ1-2; TRBD1 matches at 7 bases. The CDR3 loop spans 13 amino acids. Losses at the gene ends were 5 bases for V and 8 bases for J; bases not matched to a gene: 8. Per the germline V gene, CDR1 is ENHRY and CDR2 is SYGVKD. The CDR3 here is CAISPQGLRGYTF. The CDR3 coding sequence is TGTGCCATCAGTCCACAGGGGTTGAGGGGCTACACCTTC.

The genes are TRBV5-4 and TRBJ1-1, with 8 bases identical to TRBD1. Germline-derived CDR1 and CDR2 are SGHNT and YYREEE (reference sequence). Trimming at V came to 4 bases and at J to 4 bases, leaving 6 bases not matched to a gene. The CDR3 contains 14 residues. The CDR3 DNA follows: TGTGCCAGCAGCCGTGACAGGGGAGGCACTGAAGCTTTCTTT. It codes for CASSRDRGGTEAFF.

This rearrangement joins TRBV7-8 to TRBJ1-6, with D possibly matching TRBD1 (5 bases). The V end was cut by 5 bases, the J end by 6 bases, with 8 bases between. CDR1 is SGHVS, CDR2 FQNEAQ, per germline. The CDR3 is 13 residues long. This CDR3 reads CASSDSRNSPLHF. The CDR3 bases are TGTGCCAGCAGCGACAGCCGTAATTCACCCCTCCACTTT.